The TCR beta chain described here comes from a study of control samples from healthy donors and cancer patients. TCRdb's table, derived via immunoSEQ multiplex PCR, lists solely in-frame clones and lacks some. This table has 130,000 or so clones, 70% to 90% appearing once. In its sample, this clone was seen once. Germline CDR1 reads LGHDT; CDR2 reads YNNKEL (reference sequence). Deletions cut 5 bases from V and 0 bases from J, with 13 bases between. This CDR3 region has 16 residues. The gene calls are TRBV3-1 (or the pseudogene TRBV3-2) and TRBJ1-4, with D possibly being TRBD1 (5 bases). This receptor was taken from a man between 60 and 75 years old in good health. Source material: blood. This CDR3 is CASSISTVATNEKLFF. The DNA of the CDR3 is TGTGCCAGCAGCATATCGACAGTTGCAACTAATGAAAAACTGTTTTTT.